Listed below are T cell receptor beta chains from one sample, sequenced in a study of shared clonotypes between healthy human individuals. Sequenced by immunoSEQ multiplex PCR; TCRdb stores in-frame clones only, minus some. The sample holds approximately 1.5 million clones, approximately 98% seen once. The sample consisted of naive CD4+ T cells sorted from blood. The receptors come from a man aged 25-40 years in good health. Each CDR3 is given with its conserved first and last residue. The D gene is left open where the match is weak.

-	TRBV5-1	TRBJ2-7	TGCGCCAGCAGCTTGGAGGTGGGGGCTGGATCCTACGAGCAGTACTTC	CASSLEVGAGSYEQYF
TRBD1	TRBV11-2	TRBJ1-1	TGTGCCAGCAGCTTAAGACAGGGACTTACTGAAGCTTTCTTT	CASSLRQGLTEAFF
TRBD2	TRBV15	TRBJ2-5	TGTGCCACCAGCAGAGATTTGGCTAGCGGGAGTGCTGAGACCCAGTACTTC	CATSRDLASGSAETQYF
TRBD2	TRBV9	TRBJ2-2	TGTGCCAGCAGCGTGACTAGCGGGAGCCCCACCGGGGAGCTGTTTTTT	CASSVTSGSPTGELFF
-	TRBV7-9	TRBJ1-1	TGTGCCAGCACACCTACGAGGGTCGCTGGTGAAGCTTTCTTT	CASTPTRVAGEAFF
TRBD2	TRBV29-1	TRBJ2-7	TGCAGCGTAGCCGGGACTATGGTCGAGCAGTACTTC	CSVAGTMVEQYF
-	TRBV27	TRBJ1-2	TGTGCCAGCAGTCTGGCTGGGGGGGACTATGGCTACACCTTC	CASSLAGGDYGYTF
-	TRBV14	TRBJ1-1	TGTGCCAGCAGCCCCCGGGCGGCCGGGAACACTGAAGCTTTCTTT	CASSPRAAGNTEAFF
TRBD1	TRBV6-1	TRBJ2-7	TGTGCCAGCATGACAGGGGGCAGAACCTACGAGCAGTACTTC	CASMTGGRTYEQYF
TRBD1	TRBV6-1	TRBJ1-4	TGTGCCAGCAGTCCGGGACAGGAGAATGAAAAACTGTTTTTT	CASSPGQENEKLFF
-	TRBV5-1	TRBJ2-3	TGCGCCAGCAGCTTGGTCAGCGGCACAGATACGCAGTATTTT	CASSLVSGTDTQYF